This T cell receptor beta chain was documented in a study of T cells in Graves' hyperthyroidism and ophthalmopathy. Across the study: Sampling of peripheral blood happened at initial diagnosis, prior to any treatment.

V dropped 4 bases and J dropped 0 bases, with 13 bases sitting between them. Germline V lookup: CDR1 MNHNS, CDR2 SASEGT. The CDR3 is 16 residues long. Amplified regions were TCR beta CDR3 sequences from RNA transcripts. Carried out on the TCR CDR3, a first-round RT-PCR used the HTBI primer set. TCRdb independently ran MiXCR on the multiplex PCR reads; one entry per CDR3 protein. The table shows 470,000 or so distinct CDR3 sequences, with about a fifth occurring only once. Study-level findings and limits: Ophthalmopathy and stable hyperthyroidism were told apart by a 13 V-J model. Researchers found most expanded thyroid clonotypes above 0.001 in blood as well.

Absence of ophthalmopathy progression within 18 months defined stable Graves' hyperthyroidism. This clonotype was detected many times. Its target is not known. Specimen: blood. The genes are TRBV6-1 and TRBJ1-3; unclear D gene. The receptor was derived from a man between 18 and 29 years old with Graves' hyperthyroidism. Written as DNA, the CDR3 is TGTGCCAGCAGTGCCAAGCCTCCGGACTCTGGAAACACCATATATTTT. Its translation: CASSAKPPDSGNTIYF.